The present T cell receptor beta chain was sequenced within a study of blood T cell repertoires in COVID-19. Study background: Specimens from acute and convalescent COVID-19 originated in the United States, Italy and Spain. Sample material is recorded as cDNA or gDNA derived from T cells, B-cell-depleted T cells, or PBMCs.

Original analysis: Amplifying reference gene primers gave estimates of nucleated cell counts. Sequencing used immunoSEQ multiplex PCR; TCRdb keeps in-frame clones, though not all of them. V and J calls and clone size are as listed in that table; D and trimming were resolved from the DNA. Here the sample spans about 40,000 clones, 76% being singletons. Germline CDR1 and CDR2: SQVTM and ANQGSEA. Trimming pared 6 bases from V and 10 bases from J, leaving 19 bases between. The length of the CDR3 is 13 residues. The sample was peripheral blood. The chain recombines TRBV29-1 with TRBJ2-1; maybe TRBD2 (5 bases). The clonotype was recovered from a man older than 75 with acute or convalescent COVID-19. This CDR3 is CSVLGSNPGEQFF. In DNA form, the CDR3 reads TGCAGCGTGCTAGGATCCAATCCGGGGGAGCAGTTCTTC.